This T cell receptor beta chain emerged from a study of T cells in Graves' hyperthyroidism and ophthalmopathy. Exclusions: uncontrolled infection, other autoimmune disease, pregnancy, lactation. On the basis of clinical symptoms, serum thyroxine and TRAb, thyroid ultrasound and orbital computed tomography, diagnoses were made. Study observations and caveats: Most thyroid clonotypes that were expanded above 0.001 also turned up in blood.

In the case of this clonotype: The antigen is undetermined.

V lost 5 bases and J lost 5, with 17 bases in between. In germline, CDR1 is SGHDT, CDR2 YYEEEE. The CDR3 has 14 residues. TCR beta CDR3 region amplification was performed from RNA transcripts. The HTBI primer set drove a first-round RT-PCR of the TCR CDR3. A single record per CDR3 protein comes from TCRdb applying MiXCR to the multiplex PCR reads. The sample consists of some 460,000 distinct CDR3 sequences, approximately 14% of them appearing once. Sequenced: blood. The chain employs TRBV5-6 and TRBJ2-7, with D unresolved. The clonotype was recovered from a woman aged 18-29 years with Graves' hyperthyroidism. CDR3 protein: CASSNMADLDEQYF. For the CDR3, the DNA is TGTGCCAGCAGTAATATGGCAGATCTCGACGAGCAGTACTTC.